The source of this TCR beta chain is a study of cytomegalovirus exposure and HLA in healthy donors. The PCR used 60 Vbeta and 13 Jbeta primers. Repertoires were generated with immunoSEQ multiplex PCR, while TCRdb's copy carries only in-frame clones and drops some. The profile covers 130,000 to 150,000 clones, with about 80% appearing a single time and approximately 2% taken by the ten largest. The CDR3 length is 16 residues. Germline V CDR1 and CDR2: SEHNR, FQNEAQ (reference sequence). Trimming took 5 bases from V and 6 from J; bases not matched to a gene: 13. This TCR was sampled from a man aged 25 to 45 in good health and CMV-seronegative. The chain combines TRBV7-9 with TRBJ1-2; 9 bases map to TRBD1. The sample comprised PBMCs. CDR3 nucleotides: TGTGCCAGCAGCCCGGGACAGGGATTGGGGGCCAATGGCTACACCTTC. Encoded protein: CASSPGQGLGANGYTF. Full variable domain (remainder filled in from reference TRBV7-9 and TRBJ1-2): DTGVSQNPRHKITKRGQNVTFRCDPISEHNRLYWYRQTLGQGPEFLTYFQNEAQLEKSRLLSDRFSAERPKGSFSTLEIQRTEQGDSAMYLCASSPGQGLGANGYTFGSGTRLTVV.